This T cell receptor beta chain was recorded in a study of blood T cell repertoires in COVID-19 (TCRdb year 2020). The study in broad terms: Samples from collaborators originated in the United States, Italy and Spain and spanned both the acute and convalescent phases of COVID-19. The material from the prospective study consisted of cDNA or gDNA derived from T cells, B-cell-depleted T cells, or PBMCs. The dataset comprised deeply sampled blood TCRbeta repertoires from subjects exposed to, actively infected with, or recovered from COVID-19. The repertoires were released in a freely available public database meant as a resource for research on the immune response to SARS-CoV-2. The samples were drawn from two sources: the first 160 participants of the ongoing ImmuneRACE study, and 950 to 1,500 subjects contributed by 6 global collaborators. The sample metadata nearly always contained a de-identified subject ID, COVID-19 status, age in years and sex. Where available, HLA class I and class II types were obtained from metadata supplied by the sample provider rather than from assay-based typing. Results and caveats for the whole study, not just this receptor: The amount of clinical and demographic metadata varied by source and participant and was provided uncurated.

As for this clone: No cognate antigen has been identified for it. No base-level quality is on record; no much larger clone is a single base apart.

The CDR3 runs 13 amino acids, cysteine and phenylalanine included. The sequence is cut down to CDR3 DNA, 39 bases in frame from base 1. Cut back by 8 bases and 5 bases, the V and J ends lie 15 bases apart. Per the germline V gene, SNHLY is the CDR1 and FYNNEI is the CDR2. In the prospective study, participants were about 18 to 95 years old, resided in 24 geographic areas of the United States, and were enrolled through a virtual design. To assign participants to cohorts, the prospective study relied on clinical history that participants themselves reported in a screening survey and a study questionnaire. For ImmuneRACE Cohort 3, a participant was defined as recovered based on two consecutive negative NP/OP PCR tests, clearance by a healthcare professional, or resolution of symptoms. In the prospective study, whole blood, serum and a nasopharyngeal or oropharyngeal swab were collected from each participant by mobile phlebotomists. Participants in the prospective study had the option to provide additional blood draws and questionnaires over a 2-month period. Before DNA extraction, prospective study blood samples were shipped either frozen or at room temperature.

TCRbeta CDR3 regions were amplified from genomic DNA by means of the immunoSEQ Assay, a bias-controlled multiplex PCR. Per the source publication's procedure: Within the assay, amplification of reference gene primers was used to estimate how many nucleated cells each sample contained. To quantify the absolute abundance of each unique TCRbeta CDR3 rearrangement, sequence reads were collapsed and filtered. Productive Simpson clonality was computed per sample as the square root of Simpson's diversity index over productive rearrangements. TCRdb carries this immuneACCESS record with in-frame sequences only. Its versions omit some clonotypes, under half of them owing to an unresolved V gene in the studies checked, with the rest unexplained. The V and J calls and the clone size are those of that table, but D and trimming were determined from the DNA. For this sample there are about 270,000 clones; nearly 90% appear just once. In total, the top ten clones hold roughly 1.9% of the sample.

Material: PBMCs or T cells enriched from blood (not recorded which). The source is a woman aged 60-75 years who had recovered from COVID-19. The receptor chain draws on TRBV2 and TRBJ2-5; the D region possibly corresponds to TRBD1 (6 bases align). The base sequence is TGTGCCAGCGGCTCGACAGGACGGGAGACCCAGTACTTC. This gives the protein CASGSTGRETQYF.